A selection of T cell receptor beta chains follows, all from one sample in a study of technical replicates of blood from a handful of donors. Sequenced by immunoSEQ multiplex PCR; TCRdb stores in-frame clones only, minus some. The repertoire includes just over 80,000 clones, about 96% of them detected once, and around 0.31% sits in the top ten. The sequenced material came from T cells isolated from PBMCs. These receptors were taken from a human donor in good health. Both conserved end residues are part of each CDR3. D genes are given only for firm matches. The size of a clone is reported for some rows only, either as once, few or many, or as a class for expanded clones.

V	J	size	D	DNA	CDR3
TRBV9	TRBJ2-1	-	TRBD1	TGTGCCAGCAGCGTCGTCCAGGGGGTCCACTACAATGAGCAGTTCTTC	CASSVVQGVHYNEQFF
TRBV6-4	TRBJ2-7	-	-	TGTGCCAGCAGTGACCCCACAAATATTCGGGACATCTACGAGCAGTACTTC	CASSDPTNIRDIYEQYF
TRBV7-8	TRBJ2-7	few	-	TGTGCCAGCAGCCCCGAGACAGGATTCCTTTCCGAGCAGTACTTC	CASSPETGFLSEQYF
TRBV7-9	TRBJ2-1	-	-	TGTGCCAGCAGCTTAGAACGTGTAGATCAGTTCTTC	CASSLERVDQFF
TRBV6-5	TRBJ2-7	-	-	TGTGCCAGCAGACCCGGTCCCGAGCTCTACGAGCAGTACTTC	CASRPGPELYEQYF
TRBV9	TRBJ2-1	-	-	TGTGCCAGCAGCGCACAGTACAATGAGCAGTTCTTC	CASSAQYNEQFF
TRBV6-1	TRBJ1-1	-	-	TGTGCCAGCAGGGTTAGGGACATCTCTGAAGCTTTCTTT	CASRVRDISEAFF
TRBV12-5	TRBJ1-1	-	TRBD1	TGTGCTAGTGGACCGACAGGGGACACTGAAGCTTTCTTT	CASGPTGDTEAFF
TRBV7-2	TRBJ2-3	-	TRBD2	TGTGCCAGCAGCTTAGATCTGGCGGGAGGGCCCTCGAAAGATACGCAGTATTTT	CASSLDLAGGPSKDTQYF
TRBV27	TRBJ2-1	-	TRBD2	TGTGCCAGCAGCCGGGGGGGGCTTGATGAGCAGTTCTTC	CASSRGGLDEQFF
TRBV4-3	TRBJ2-5	-	TRBD2	TGCGCCAGCAGCCAAGAAGCACTAGCGGGTGTAGAAATAGAAGAGACCCAGTACTTC	CASSQEALAGVEIEETQYF
TRBV30	TRBJ1-2	-	TRBD1	TGTGCCTGGAGTGTAATGGCAGGGGGATATGGCTACACCTTC	CAWSVMAGGYGYTF
TRBV19	TRBJ2-7	-	TRBD2	TGTGCCACTAGCGGGGTCTCCTACGAGCAGTACTTC	CATSGVSYEQYF
TRBV10-1	TRBJ1-1	-	-	TGCGCCAGCAGTCCGGGACAATCTTCTGAAGCTTTCTTT	CASSPGQSSEAFF
TRBV6-4	TRBJ2-5	-	-	TGTGCCAGCAGTGGTCGAGGACATAGAATAGAGACCCAGTACTTC	CASSGRGHRIETQYF
TRBV5-8	TRBJ1-1	-	-	TGTGCCAGCAGCTTGGAGCGGATGAACACTGAAGCTTTCTTT	CASSLERMNTEAFF
TRBV5-4	TRBJ2-1	-	TRBD1	TGTGCCAGCAGCAAGGACAGGGGGCTCGTTAATGAGCAGTTCTTC	CASSKDRGLVNEQFF
TRBV10-2	TRBJ2-2	-	-	TGCGCCAGCAGTGAGTCTCGAGCCGGGGAGCTGTTTTTT	CASSESRAGELFF
TRBV7-8	TRBJ1-5	-	TRBD1	TGTGCCAGCAGCTCGGGGACAGGGGTCCAGCCCCAGCATTTT	CASSSGTGVQPQHF
TRBV6-1	TRBJ1-1	-	TRBD1	TGTGCCAGCAGGGGAGTACAGGGGCCCACTGAAGCTTTCTTT	CASRGVQGPTEAFF
TRBV15	TRBJ2-3	-	-	TGTGCCACCAGCAGAGATCTGGAGCGCCACCGTCCCACAGATACGCAGTATTTT	CATSRDLERHRPTDTQYF
TRBV27	TRBJ1-1	-	-	TGTGCCAGCAAGGACAGTACCATGAACACTGAAGCTTTCTTT	CASKDSTMNTEAFF
TRBV10-3	TRBJ2-3	-	-	TGTGCCATCAGTTGGCGGGACCCTAGCACAGATACGCAGTATTTT	CAISWRDPSTDTQYF
TRBV6-6	TRBJ2-1	-	-	TGTGCCAGCAGTTTTGAGTACAATGAGCAGTTCTTC	CASSFEYNEQFF
TRBV29-1	TRBJ2-5	-	TRBD2	TGCAGCGTTGAATATCCGGGAGGGTACCAAGAGACCCAGTACTTC	CSVEYPGGYQETQYF
TRBV7-9	TRBJ2-5	-	-	TGTGCCAGCAGCTTAGGGGGGCTAGAGACCCAGTACTTC	CASSLGGLETQYF
TRBV5-1	TRBJ1-2	-	TRBD1	TGCGCCAGCAGCTGGGACAGGTATGGCTACACCTTC	CASSWDRYGYTF
TRBV7-2	TRBJ2-7	once	TRBD2	TGTGCCAGCAGCACTACAGGACTAGCGGTGAACGAGCAGTACTTC	CASSTTGLAVNEQYF
TRBV2	TRBJ1-1	once	-	TGTGCCAGCACCAAGACAGAGAACACTGAAGCTTTCTTT	CASTKTENTEAFF
TRBV6-6	TRBJ2-5	-	-	TGTGCCAGCCTTATAGTTGGAGGCCGCCTTGAAGAGACCCAGTACTTC	CASLIVGGRLEETQYF
TRBV7-3	TRBJ2-3	-	-	TGTGCCAGCAGCCCCCCGGGGGCAGATACGCAGTATTTT	CASSPPGADTQYF
TRBV30	TRBJ2-7	once	TRBD1	TGTGCCTGGGGAATCGGGACAGGGTTTTACGAGCAGTACTTC	CAWGIGTGFYEQYF
TRBV29-1	TRBJ1-1	-	-	TGCAGCGTTGCAGGGTTTTACACTGAAGCTTTCTTT	CSVAGFYTEAFF
TRBV5-6	TRBJ1-2	-	-	TGTGCCAGCAGCTTGAGAACAGGTTATGGCTACACCTTC	CASSLRTGYGYTF
TRBV9	TRBJ1-5	-	-	TGTGCCAGCAGCGAGGGAGATGATGGACAGCCCCAGCATTTT	CASSEGDDGQPQHF
TRBV9	TRBJ1-2	once	-	TGTGCCAGCAGCGTAGGCAGGGGTGTGTCTGCTAACTATGGCTACACCTTC	CASSVGRGVSANYGYTF
TRBV29-1	TRBJ1-1	-	-	TGCAGCGGAAACAGGGAAATGGCTTTCTTT	CSGNREMAFF
TRBV4-2	TRBJ1-2	-	-	TGTGCCAGCAGCCAAGAATCCGGGGGTTTTGACTATGGCTACACCTTC	CASSQESGGFDYGYTF
TRBV6-1	TRBJ2-7	-	TRBD1	TGTGCCAGCAGCGACTGGACAGGGGCCACCTACGAGCAGTACTTC	CASSDWTGATYEQYF
TRBV5-1	TRBJ2-5	-	TRBD2	TGCGCCAGCAGCTCTTCCGGGACTAGCGTTGAGACCCAGTACTTC	CASSSSGTSVETQYF
TRBV5-1	TRBJ2-1	-	TRBD2	TGCGCCAGCAGCTTGGCCTCGGGGAGGGATGAGAATGAGCAGTTCTTC	CASSLASGRDENEQFF
TRBV4-1	TRBJ2-3	-	-	TGCGCCAGCAGCCACCAATGGGCGGGTAGCACAGATACGCAGTATTTT	CASSHQWAGSTDTQYF
TRBV4-1	TRBJ1-4	-	-	TGCGCCAGCAGCCAAGATGCGGGAGAAAAACTGTTTTTT	CASSQDAGEKLFF
TRBV25-1	TRBJ1-2	-	TRBD1	TGTGCCAGCAGTTCCGCAGGGGGAGGCTACACCTTC	CASSSAGGGYTF
TRBV6-6	TRBJ1-1	-	-	TGTGCCAGCAGCGGGATGAACACTGAAGCTTTCTTT	CASSGMNTEAFF
TRBV9	TRBJ2-3	-	-	TGTGCCAGCAGCGTCCAACTAGCAGAGAACACAGATACGCAGTATTTT	CASSVQLAENTDTQYF
TRBV5-4	TRBJ2-7	-	-	TGTGCCAGCAGCTTGGTTGAGGGATCCGGCTACGAGCAGTACTTC	CASSLVEGSGYEQYF
TRBV5-6	TRBJ2-1	once	-	TGTGCCAGCAGCCTACGGGTCTACAATGAGCAGTTCTTC	CASSLRVYNEQFF
TRBV11-3	TRBJ2-7	-	-	TGTGCCAGCAGCTTAGATCTATGGGGGCCCCGGTCCTACGAGCAGTACTTC	CASSLDLWGPRSYEQYF
TRBV30	TRBJ2-2	-	-	TGTGCCTGGAGTGCTCCTGGGGAGCTGTTTTTT	CAWSAPGELFF
TRBV13	TRBJ2-5	-	-	TGTGCCAGCAGCGAGCGACGGACCCAGTACTTC	CASSERRTQYF
TRBV5-6	TRBJ1-1	-	TRBD1	TGTGCCAGCAGCCTTGACAGGGGCACTGAAGCTTTCTTT	CASSLDRGTEAFF
TRBV6-1	TRBJ2-1	-	TRBD1	TGTGCCAGCAGTGACGCCGGACAGGGTTATTACAATGAGCAGTTCTTC	CASSDAGQGYYNEQFF
TRBV29-1	TRBJ2-1	once	-	TGCAGCGTTGACATAGTACCCTACAATGAGCAGTTCTTC	CSVDIVPYNEQFF
TRBV20-1	TRBJ1-1	-	-	TGCAGTGCTAGGGCGGGTGCTGAAGCTTTCTTT	CSARAGAEAFF
TRBV18	TRBJ1-4	-	TRBD1	TGTGCCAGCGCCAGGGGGAATGAAAAACTGTTTTTT	CASARGNEKLFF
TRBV28	TRBJ1-3	-	-	TGTGCCAGCAGATTGGGCAGCCCTGGAAACACCATATATTTT	CASRLGSPGNTIYF
TRBV6-5	TRBJ2-7	-	-	TGTGCCAGCAGTCCTGGAGACTCCTCCTACGAGCAGTACTTC	CASSPGDSSYEQYF
TRBV6-5	TRBJ2-3	-	TRBD2	TGTGCCAGCAGTTCTTTTAGCGGGTTACCAGATACGCAGTATTTT	CASSSFSGLPDTQYF
TRBV9	TRBJ2-6	-	TRBD1	TGTGCCAGCAGCGTAGTTGGGACAGGGGGCGGCGGGGCCAACGTCCTGACTTTC	CASSVVGTGGGGANVLTF